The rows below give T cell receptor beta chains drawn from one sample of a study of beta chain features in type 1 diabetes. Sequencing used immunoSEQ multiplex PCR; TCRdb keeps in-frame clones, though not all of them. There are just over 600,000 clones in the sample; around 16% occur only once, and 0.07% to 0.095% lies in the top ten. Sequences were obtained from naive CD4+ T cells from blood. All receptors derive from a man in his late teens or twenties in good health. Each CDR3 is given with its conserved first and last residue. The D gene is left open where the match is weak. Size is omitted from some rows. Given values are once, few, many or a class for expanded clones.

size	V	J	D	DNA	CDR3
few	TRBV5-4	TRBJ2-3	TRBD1	TGTGCCAGCAGCGTGACAGGGACCACAGATACGCAGTATTTT	CASSVTGTTDTQYF
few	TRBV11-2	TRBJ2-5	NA	TGTGCCAGCAGCTTAACGGGGACCCAGTACTTC	CASSLTGTQYF
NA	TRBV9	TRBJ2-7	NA	TGTGCCAGCAGCGGAGGCGGCAGTTTCTACGAGCAGTACTTC	CASSGGGSFYEQYF
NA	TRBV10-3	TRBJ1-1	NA	TGTGCCATCAGTGACAGGCAGGGCCGGATAGTGAACACTGAAGCTTTCTTT	CAISDRQGRIVNTEAFF
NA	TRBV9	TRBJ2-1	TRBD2	TGTGCCAGCAGCGGTAGACTAGCGGGAGGGTTCAATGAGCAGTTCTTC	CASSGRLAGGFNEQFF
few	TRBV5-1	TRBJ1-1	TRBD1	TGCGCCAGCAGCTTCCAGGACAGGAGGGAACCTGAAGCTTTCTTT	CASSFQDRREPEAFF
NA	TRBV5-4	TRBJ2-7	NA	TGTGCCAGCAGCTTGGAGGCCGGTACCTACGAGCAGTACTTC	CASSLEAGTYEQYF
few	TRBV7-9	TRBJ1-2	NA	TGTGCCAGCAGCCAACTAAGTAACCGCTCCCTCTATGGCTACACCTTC	CASSQLSNRSLYGYTF
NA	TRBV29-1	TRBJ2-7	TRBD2	TGCAGCGTTGGGGTAGCGGGAGGGCCCTACGAGCAGTACTTC	CSVGVAGGPYEQYF
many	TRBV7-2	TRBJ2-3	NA	TGTGCCAGGAAGGACGGCACAGATACGCAGTATTTT	CARKDGTDTQYF
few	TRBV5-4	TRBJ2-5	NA	TGTGCCAGCAGCCCTCAGACAGAAGAGACCCAGTACTTC	CASSPQTEETQYF
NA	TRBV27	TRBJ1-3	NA	TGTGCCAGCAGTTTACGGCAGGGACTTGGAAACACCATATATTTT	CASSLRQGLGNTIYF
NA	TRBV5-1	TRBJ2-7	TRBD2	TGCGCCAGCAGCCTGGGCGGACTAGCGGGAAACGAGCAGTACTTC	CASSLGGLAGNEQYF
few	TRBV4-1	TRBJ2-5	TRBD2	TGCGCCAGCAGCCAGAGACTAGCCCCAGAGACCCAGTACTTC	CASSQRLAPETQYF
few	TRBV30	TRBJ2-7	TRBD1	TGTGCCTGCCGGACAGGGCGCTCCTACGAGCAGTACTTC	CACRTGRSYEQYF
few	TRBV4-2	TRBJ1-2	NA	TGTGCCAGCAGCCAGAAGGGCGGGGGGAATGGCTACACCTTC	CASSQKGGGNGYTF
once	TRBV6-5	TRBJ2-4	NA	TGTGCCAGCAAGGCCCAACAGGGCAAAAACATTCAGTACTTC	CASKAQQGKNIQYF
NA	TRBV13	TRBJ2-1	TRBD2	TGTGCCAGCAGCCCCCCCTGGGGGGGGTACTACAATGAGCAGTTCTTC	CASSPPWGGYYNEQFF
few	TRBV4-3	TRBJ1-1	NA	TGCGCCAGCAGCCAAGGTCTCCGGCGGGCGGCTGAAGCTTTCTTT	CASSQGLRRAAEAFF
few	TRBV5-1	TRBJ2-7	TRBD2	TGCGCCAGCGGGCGCGCGGGAGGAGGCTACGAGCAGTACTTC	CASGRAGGGYEQYF
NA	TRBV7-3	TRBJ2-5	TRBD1	TGTGCCAGCAGCTTAAAGGACAGGGCACAACTGTACTTC	CASSLKDRAQLYF
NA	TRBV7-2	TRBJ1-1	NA	TGTGCCAGCAGCTCTAGGGAAGCGGGGGAAGCTTTCTTT	CASSSREAGEAFF
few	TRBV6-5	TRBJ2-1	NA	TGTGCCAGCAGTTATCCCCCTCGGTTCTTC	CASSYPPRFF
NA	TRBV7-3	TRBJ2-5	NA	TGTGCCAGCAGCCCTGTACGAGAGACCCAGTACTTC	CASSPVRETQYF
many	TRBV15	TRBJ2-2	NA	TGTGCCACCAGCAGGGGGCTGGGTACCGGGGAGCTGTTTTTT	CATSRGLGTGELFF
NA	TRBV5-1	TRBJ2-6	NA	TGCGCCAGCAGCTTAAGGAGCGAGGGAGACTCTGGGGCCAACGTCCTGACTTTC	CASSLRSEGDSGANVLTF
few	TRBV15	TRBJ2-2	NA	TGTGCCACCAGCAGAGATCTAACGGGCGGGGAGCTGTTTTTT	CATSRDLTGGELFF
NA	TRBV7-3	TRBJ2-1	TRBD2	TGTGCCAGCAGCCCCCCTCTAGCGGGAGGGCGAAACGGGCAGTTCTTC	CASSPPLAGGRNGQFF
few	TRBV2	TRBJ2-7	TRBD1	TGTGCCAGCACCCGGGACAGGGGGCAGTACTTC	CASTRDRGQYF
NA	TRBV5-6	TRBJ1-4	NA	TGTGCCAGCAGCTTTTATGGCGAAAAACTGTTTTTT	CASSFYGEKLFF
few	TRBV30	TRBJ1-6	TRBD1	TGTGCCTGGACCGGACAGGGGGGTTCACCCCTCCACTTT	CAWTGQGGSPLHF
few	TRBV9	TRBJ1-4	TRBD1	TGTGCCAGCAACCTAGATGGGACAGGGGCTGAAAAACTGTTTTTT	CASNLDGTGAEKLFF
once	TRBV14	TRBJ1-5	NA	TGTGCCAGCAGTCAAACAGGGTGGAATCAGCCCCAGCATTTT	CASSQTGWNQPQHF
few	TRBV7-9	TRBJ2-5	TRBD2	TGTGCCAGCAGCGCTACAGGACTAGCGGGGTGGTACCAAGAGACCCAGTACTTC	CASSATGLAGWYQETQYF
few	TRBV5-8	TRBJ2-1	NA	TGTGCCAGCAGCTTTAGGGGCAGGGAGCAGTTCTTC	CASSFRGREQFF
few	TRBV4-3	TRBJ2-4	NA	TGCGCCAGCAGCCAAGTGGTGACTAGTGTAGCCAAAAACATTCAGTACTTC	CASSQVVTSVAKNIQYF
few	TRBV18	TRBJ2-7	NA	TGTGCCAGCTCCACGAACAGGGTGACCTACGAGCAGTACTTC	CASSTNRVTYEQYF
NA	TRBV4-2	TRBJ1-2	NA	TGTGCCAGCAGCCAAGAAGCCCACCCCAGGGGTGCCACTAACTATGGCTACACCTTC	CASSQEAHPRGATNYGYTF
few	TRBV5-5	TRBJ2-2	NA	TGTGCCAGCAGTGAAACTGGCACCGGGGAGCTGTTTTTT	CASSETGTGELFF
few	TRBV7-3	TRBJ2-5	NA	TGTGCCAGCAGCGTATGGGGCCAAGAGACCCAGTACTTC	CASSVWGQETQYF
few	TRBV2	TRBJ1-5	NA	TGTGCCAGCCGGTCCGACGCAAGCAATCAGCCCCAGCATTTT	CASRSDASNQPQHF
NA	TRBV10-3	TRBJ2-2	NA	TGTGCCTCAGCCCGAGGGGGAAACACCGGGGAGCTGTTTTTT	CASARGGNTGELFF
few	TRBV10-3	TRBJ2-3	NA	TGTGCCATCAGACCGTCGATAAACACAGATACGCAGTATTTT	CAIRPSINTDTQYF
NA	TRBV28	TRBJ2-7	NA	TGTGCCAGCAGTCCCTATTGGATGTCCTACGAGCAGTACTTC	CASSPYWMSYEQYF
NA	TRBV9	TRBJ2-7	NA	TGTGCCAGCAGCGTAGGGGACCGAGCCTACTACGAGCAGTACTTC	CASSVGDRAYYEQYF
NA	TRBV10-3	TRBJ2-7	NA	TGTGCCATCAGTGCCTCCTCTAGGGACTTCGACTACGAGCAGTACTTC	CAISASSRDFDYEQYF
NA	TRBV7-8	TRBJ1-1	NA	TGTGCCAGCAGCTTAGGGCACGGGAACACTGAAGCTTTCTTT	CASSLGHGNTEAFF
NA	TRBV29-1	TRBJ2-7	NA	TGCAGCGTGAGGACTCTCCGCTCCTACGAGCAGTACTTC	CSVRTLRSYEQYF
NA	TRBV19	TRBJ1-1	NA	TGTGCCAGTAGTTTAGGCGGGGAGCGTCGGGCTTTCTTT	CASSLGGERRAFF
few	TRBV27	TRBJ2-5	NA	TGTGCCAGCAGTTTTTACAGGGCTGGGCAAGAGACCCAGTACTTC	CASSFYRAGQETQYF
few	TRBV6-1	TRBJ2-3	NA	TGTGCCAGCAGTGAACTAGCACACAGTTTAGATACGCAGTATTTT	CASSELAHSLDTQYF
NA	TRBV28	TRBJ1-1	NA	TGTGCCAGCAGTTCGACAGGAGGACGGACTGAAGCTTTCTTT	CASSSTGGRTEAFF
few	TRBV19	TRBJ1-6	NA	TGTGCCAGCTCGACGCTGAGCTCCTATAATTCACCCCTCCACTTT	CASSTLSSYNSPLHF
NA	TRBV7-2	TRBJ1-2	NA	TGTGCCAGCAGCGCCGGGGACCGGCGCCGCTACACCTTC	CASSAGDRRRYTF
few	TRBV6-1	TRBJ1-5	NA	TGTGCCAGCAGTGGGGAGTTCATAGCTTGGGGCAATCAGCCCCAGCATTTT	CASSGEFIAWGNQPQHF